This T cell receptor beta chain was documented in a study of T-cell memory formation after mild COVID-19. There are many counts of this clonotype. The CDR3 has 17 residues. The germline gives CDR1 SGHTA, CDR2 FQGNSA. The J segment lost 5 bases and the V segment lost 2 bases, leaving 13 bases of the junction unmatched. TCRdb re-called the 5' RACE reads with MiXCR, one entry per CDR3 protein. Of around 300,000 distinct CDR3 sequences in the sample, roughly an eighth are singletons; the top ten hold 21%. The chain links TRBV7-2 to TRBJ2-5, with 8 bases lining up with TRBD2. What was sequenced was PBMCs or a T cell subset sorted from them (not recorded which). This sequence was found in a man younger than 35 who had mild COVID-19 (a few samples of this study predate the infection). Cell type and time point are not known. The CDR3 coding sequence is TGTGCCAGCAGCTTAAGGCGGGGGGCCGCGGCTCGCGAGACCCAGTACTTC. Translated: CASSLRRGAAARETQYF.